The 23 T cell receptor beta chains presented below share a single source sample, sequenced in a study of cytomegalovirus exposure and HLA in healthy donors. PCR was performed using 60 Vbeta and 13 Jbeta primers. Repertoires were generated with immunoSEQ multiplex PCR, while TCRdb's copy carries only in-frame clones and drops some. The sample has around 190,000 clones; more than 65% are singletons. The sequenced material came from PBMCs. The receptors shown here come from a man aged 35-49 years in good health and CMV-seropositive.

The chain links TRBV7-3 to TRBJ2-5, with 7 bases aligning to TRBD1. Germline CDR1 reads SGHTA; CDR2 reads FQGTGA. Losses at the gene ends were 0 bases for V and 5 bases for J; bases not matched to a gene: 3. The CDR3 is 14 residues long. The CDR3 DNA is TGTGCCAGCAGCTTAACGGGACAGTCCGAGACCCAGTACTTC. Amino acid sequence: CASSLTGQSETQYF.

This chain connects TRBV11-1 to TRBJ2-5, with 7 bases that match TRBD1. With V trimmed by 4 bases and J by 5 bases, 4 bases remained unmatched. The CDR3 has 13 residues. CDR1 SGHAT and CDR2 FQDESV come from the germline V gene (reference sequence). This CDR3 reads CASSWGTVETQYF. The DNA for the CDR3 is TGTGCCAGCAGCTGGGGGACAGTGGAGACCCAGTACTTC.

The chain has TRBV2 and TRBJ2-2; 7 bases agree with TRBD2. Germline V gene data show CDR1 as SNHLY and CDR2 as FYNNEI. CDR3 length: 15 amino acids. V was clipped by 6 bases and J by 2 bases; unmatched bases: 6. The CDR3 here is CASRSGTINTGELFF. The CDR3 nucleotides are TGTGCCAGCAGGTCCGGGACTATTAACACCGGGGAGCTGTTTTTT. Looking up the rest from reference TRBV2 and TRBJ2-2 gives the full variable domain: EPEVTQTPSHQVTQMGQEVILRCVPISNHLYFYWYRQILGQKVEFLVSFYNNEISEKSEIFDDQFSVERPDGSNFTLKIRSTKLEDSAMYFCASRSGTINTGELFFGEGSRLTVL.

The chain couples TRBV18 to TRBJ1-5; D remains unclear. V shed 1 base and J shed 1 base, with 8 bases lying between them. Germline loops: CDR1 KGHSH, CDR2 LQKENI. The CDR3 loop spans 15 amino acids. CDR3 loop: CASSPQERSNQPQHF. The CDR3 bases are TGTGCCAGCTCACCACAGGAGAGGAGCAATCAGCCCCAGCATTTT.

This clone came up once. The rearrangement uses TRBV7-9 and TRBJ1-3; D not resolved. The CDR3 has 15 amino acids. Germline V CDR1 and CDR2: SEHNR, FQNEAQ (reference sequence). Trimming left V 6 bases short and J 3 bases short, with 15 bases between. Here the CDR3 DNA reads TGTGCCAGCAGTTTGGGAGAACACCTTGGAAACACCATATATTTT. This codes for CASSLGEHLGNTIYF.

The rearrangement uses TRBV7-8 and TRBJ1-6, with D unresolved. The CDR3 extends over 13 amino acids. Per the germline V gene, CDR1 is SGHVS and CDR2 is FQNEAQ. V lost 1 base, J lost 11 bases, and 9 bases lay in between. CDR3 amino acids: CASSLEERTPLHF. CDR3 nucleotides: TGTGCCAGCAGCTTAGAGGAGAGGACACCCCTCCACTTT.

The rearrangement links TRBV7-3 to TRBJ2-1; D remains unclear. The V and J ends lost 5 bases and 4 bases respectively, with 9 bases between them. The V gene's germline CDR1 is SGHTA and CDR2 FQGTGA. The CDR3 spans 13 residues. CDR3 nucleotides: TGTGCCAGCAGCGCCCAGGTGTACAATGAGCAGTTCTTC. It yields the protein CASSAQVYNEQFF.

The chain is built from TRBV30 and TRBJ1-6, with D uncertain. CDR1 is GTSNPN, CDR2 SVGIG, per germline (reference sequence). V dropped 1 base and J dropped 1 base, with 8 bases sitting between them. This CDR3 region has 15 residues. CDR3 DNA sequence: TGTGCCTGGAGTGCCCTCAGTTCCTATAATTCACCCCTCCACTTT. Amino acid sequence: CAWSALSSYNSPLHF.

This chain joins TRBV7-9 and TRBJ2-1; D possibly corresponds to TRBD2 (6 bases). Germline loops: CDR1 SEHNR, CDR2 FQNEAQ (reference sequence). The CDR3 sequence is 12 residues long. V was pared by 1 base and J by 15 bases, with 13 bases between. CDR3 amino acids: CASSLGEREVFF. The CDR3 coding sequence is TGTGCCAGCAGCTTAGGAGAAAGGGAGGTGTTCTTC. The whole variable domain, filled in from reference TRBV7-9 and TRBJ2-1, reads DTGVSQNPRHKITKRGQNVTFRCDPISEHNRLYWYRQTLGQGPEFLTYFQNEAQLEKSRLLSDRFSAERPKGSFSTLEIQRTEQGDSAMYLCASSLGEREVFFGPGTRLTVL.

The rearrangement joins TRBV2 to TRBJ2-7, with D unclear. Germline CDR1 and CDR2: SNHLY and FYNNEI. Between the trimmed V and J ends, which lost 7 bases and 4 bases, there was a span of 8 bases. The CDR3 loop spans 11 amino acids. The CDR3 region is CASILNYEQYF. Here the CDR3 DNA reads TGTGCCAGCATCCTAAATTACGAGCAGTACTTC.

This sequence joins TRBV5-4 and TRBJ2-1; D unclear. V shed 3 bases and J shed 9 bases, with 10 bases lying between them. The CDR3 is 12 amino acids. CDR1 is SGHNT and CDR2 is YYREEE in the germline V gene (reference sequence). The DNA for the CDR3 is TGTGCCAGCAGCTCAACGTGGCCTGAGCAGTTCTTC. Protein product: CASSSTWPEQFF.

The sample holds a few counts of this clone. The V and J genes are TRBV7-9 and TRBJ1-1, with D possibly matching TRBD1 (5 bases). Trimming shortened V by 0 bases and J by 0 bases, and 8 bases separated the two germline ends. The length of the CDR3 is 15 residues. CDR1 and CDR2 (germline): SEHNR, FQNEAQ (reference sequence). The CDR3 DNA sequence: TGTGCCAGCAGCTTAGCTAGGGGCATGAACACTGAAGCTTTCTTT. Amino acids: CASSLARGMNTEAFF. Looking up the rest from reference TRBV7-9 and TRBJ1-1 gives the full variable domain: DTGVSQNPRHKITKRGQNVTFRCDPISEHNRLYWYRQTLGQGPEFLTYFQNEAQLEKSRLLSDRFSAERPKGSFSTLEIQRTEQGDSAMYLCASSLARGMNTEAFFGQGTRLTVV.

The V call is TRBV7-2, the J call TRBJ2-7, with D maybe TRBD1 (6 bases). Trimming shortened V by 3 bases and J by 5 bases, and 20 bases separated the two germline ends. The V gene's germline CDR1 is SGHTA and CDR2 FQGNSA. The CDR3 is made up of 16 amino acids. In nucleotides, the CDR3 is TGTGCCAGCAGCTTCCTTGCGGGCATTAAGGGGGACGAGCAGTACTTC. This codes for CASSFLAGIKGDEQYF.

This chain connects TRBV6-5 to TRBJ2-5, with TRBD1 as a possible D gene (6 bases). The CDR3 runs 15 residues. Trimming removed 4 bases at V and 2 bases at J, with 14 bases between. Per germline, CDR1 MNHEY and CDR2 SVGAGI. CDR3 in DNA: TGTGCCAGCAGTTTAATCCCAGGGACACAAGAGACCCAGTACTTC. Its translation: CASSLIPGTQETQYF.

This chain's CDR3 is CASSPRGLAGGVYEQYF. The CDR3 DNA is TGTGCCAGCAGCCCCAGGGGCTTAGCGGGAGGCGTCTACGAGCAGTACTTC. This chain uses TRBV28 with TRBJ2-7, with 10 bases aligning to TRBD2. With 6 bases clipped from V and 3 bases from J, the junction kept 14 bases outside the gene matches. In germline, CDR1 is MDHEN, CDR2 SYDVKM. There are 17 residues in the CDR3.

The chain carries TRBV7-9 and TRBJ1-5; D is possibly TRBD1 (6 bases). CDR1 SEHNR and CDR2 FQNEAQ come from the germline V gene (reference sequence). The CDR3 covers 14 residues. V was clipped by 4 bases and J by 0 bases, with 7 bases between them. Here the CDR3 reads CASSSQGSNQPQHF. The CDR3 DNA is TGTGCCAGCAGCTCACAGGGTAGCAATCAGCCCCAGCATTTT.

The genes are TRBV27 and TRBJ2-7; D is possibly TRBD2 (5 bases). CDR1 is MNHEY and CDR2 is SMNVEV in the germline V gene (reference sequence). Trimming cost V 5 bases and J 9 bases, with 20 bases left between them. CDR3 length equals 14 residues. CDR3 in amino acids: CASSTSGPNGGQYF. In DNA form, the CDR3 reads TGTGCCAGCAGTACGTCCGGGCCCAACGGAGGGCAGTACTTC.

The genes are TRBV5-1 and TRBJ2-5; D is uncertain. Germline V gene data show CDR1 as SGHRS and CDR2 as YFSETQ. CDR3 size: 16 residues. Between the trimmed V and J ends, which lost 0 bases and 3 bases, there was a span of 15 bases. The DNA for the CDR3 is TGCGCCAGCAGCTTGGGGAGCGAGTTTCAAGAAGAGACCCAGTACTTC. Translating it yields CASSLGSEFQEETQYF.

The chain links TRBV5-4 to TRBJ1-2; possible D gene TRBD1, 6 bases. Trimming took 2 bases from V and 3 from J, leaving 14 bases between them. From germline, CDR1 is SGHNT and CDR2 YYREEE (reference sequence). The CDR3 loop spans 15 amino acids. DNA for the CDR3: TGTGCCAGCAGCTTTTTACGGGACACTTACTATGGCTACACCTTC. This gives the protein CASSFLRDTYYGYTF.

The sample holds a few counts of this clone. The chain has TRBV28 and TRBJ2-3; 9 positions match TRBD2. Trimming removed 2 bases from V and 1 base from J; junction bases left unmatched: 1. From germline, CDR1 is MDHEN and CDR2 SYDVKM. The CDR3 runs to 15 residues. CDR3 region: CASSLASGGTDTQYF. CDR3 sequence (DNA): TGTGCCAGCAGTTTAGCTAGCGGGGGCACAGATACGCAGTATTTT.

The gene calls are TRBV5-1 and TRBJ2-7; D is unclear. Trimming stripped 5 bases from V and 0 bases from J, with 12 bases between. CDR3 length equals 14 residues. Germline-derived CDR1 and CDR2 are SGHRS and YFSETQ. The CDR3: CASRGQVSSYEQYF. The CDR3 DNA reads TGCGCCAGCAGAGGCCAGGTGAGCTCCTACGAGCAGTACTTC.

The CDR3, as DNA: TGCGCCAGCAGCTTGGGAGGTGGAGTAGATACGCAGTATTTT. Encoded protein: CASSLGGGVDTQYF. V is TRBV5-1 and J is TRBJ2-3, with D uncertain. Germline assignment: CDR1 SGHRS and CDR2 YFSETQ. V was shortened by 0 bases and J by 5 bases, with 10 bases between the two germline ends. The CDR3 has 14 residues.

The rearrangement links TRBV4-3 to TRBJ2-3; D is perhaps TRBD2 (6 bases). From germline, CDR1 is LGHNA and CDR2 YSLEER. V dropped 1 base and J dropped 2 bases, with 10 bases sitting between them. CDR3 length: 15 amino acids. CDR3: CASSQAGEHTDTQYF. CDR3 bases: TGCGCCAGCAGCCAAGCGGGAGAGCACACAGATACGCAGTATTTT.